These 30 T cell receptor beta chains were sequenced from one sample in a study of identical twins. MiXCR, run by TCRdb on the 5' RACE reads, gives a single entry per CDR3 protein. This sample has 1,800,000 or so distinct CDR3 sequences, with roughly 35% found just once. Sequenced input: cord blood. The source is a newborn girl in good health.

This chain links TRBV28 with TRBJ2-7; weak D call: TRBD2 (5 bases). The germline gives CDR1 MDHEN, CDR2 SYDVKM. The V and J ends lost 6 bases and 6 bases respectively, with 18 bases between them. The CDR3 has 14 residues. The CDR3 DNA follows: TGTGCCAGCAGACCCGGGGTTGCGACTGGCGAGCAGTACTTC. Translation gives CASRPGVATGEQYF.

This clonotype was found a few times. The J gene is TRBJ2-5, the V gene TRBV5-1; 7 bases agree with TRBD2. There are 15 residues in the CDR3. J lost 5 bases, V lost 0 bases, and 7 bases had no gene match. Germline CDR1 reads SGHRS; CDR2 reads YFSETQ. The CDR3 region is CASSLVPGGKETQYF. CDR3 DNA: TGCGCCAGCAGCTTGGTTCCGGGAGGAAAGGAGACCCAGTACTTC.

A word on this clonotype: Compared with germline, one end of the junction differs, possibly owing to a read error. The gene calls are TRBV6-5 and TRBJ2-1; TRBD2 matches 8 bases. The CDR3 contains 12 residues. Germline values: CDR1 MNHEY, CDR2 SVGAGI. This CDR3 reads CAGSSNSGSPFF. CDR3 DNA: TGTGCCGGCAGTTCTAACAGCGGGAGCCCGTTCTTC.

A few counts support this clonotype. The J gene is TRBJ1-6, the V gene TRBV20-1, with D possibly being TRBD1 (5 bases). Germline assignment: CDR1 DFQATT and CDR2 SNEGSKA (reference sequence). Trimming took off 3 bases at V and 10 bases at J, with 16 bases between the two ends. The CDR3 loop spans 14 amino acids. CDR3 residues: CSASKRGSGSPLHF. DNA of the CDR3: TGCAGTGCTAGTAAGCGGGGATCAGGGTCACCCCTCCACTTT.

The chain employs TRBV7-2 and TRBJ2-5; no reliable D call. The CDR3 totals 12 residues. V was shortened by 9 bases and J by 5 bases, with 13 bases between the two germline ends. Germline V gene sequence: CDR1 SGHTA, CDR2 FQGNSA. This chain's CDR3 is CASKGIAETQYF. In DNA form, the CDR3 reads TGTGCCAGTAAGGGTATCGCCGAGACCCAGTACTTC.

The V and J genes are TRBV18 and TRBJ2-1; D might be TRBD1 or TRBD2, each matching 5 bases. Germline values: CDR1 KGHSH, CDR2 LQKENI. The CDR3 spans 15 residues. The V end lost 1 base, the J end lost 6 bases, and 13 bases lay between the germline ends. The CDR3 loop reads CASSPLGDPSNEQFF. CDR3 coding DNA: TGTGCCAGCTCACCACTCGGGGACCCATCCAATGAGCAGTTCTTC. Together with reference TRBV18 and TRBJ2-1, the CDR3 gives the full variable domain: NAGVMQNPRHLVRRRGQEARLRCSPMKGHSHVYWYRQLPEEGLKFMVYLQKENIIDESGMPKERFSAEFPKEGPSILRIQQVVRGDSAAYFCASSPLGDPSNEQFFGPGTRLTVL.

This clonotype was counted many times. This rearrangement joins TRBV3-1 to TRBJ2-7; perhaps TRBD2 as D (5 bases). The V gene's germline CDR1 is LGHDT and CDR2 YNNKEL (reference sequence). This CDR3 has 16 amino acids. V was trimmed by 3 bases and J by 1 base, leaving 16 bases between them. DNA for the CDR3: TGTGCCAGCAGCCATCCCAGGACTGGAAAGTCCTACGAGCAGTACTTC. Translated: CASSHPRTGKSYEQYF.

This clonotype was counted between two and nine times. V is TRBV5-1 and J is TRBJ1-5; a possible D gene is TRBD1 (5 bases). In germline, CDR1 is SGHRS, CDR2 YFSETQ. The CDR3 extends over 16 amino acids. Trimming pared 8 bases from V and 0 bases from J, leaving 18 bases between. The CDR3 bases are TGCGCCAGTTCCCGGGACGGAATTTATAGCAATCAGCCCCAGCATTTT. This gives the protein CASSRDGIYSNQPQHF.

Only a few counts were recorded for this clonotype. This chain connects TRBV2 to TRBJ2-4; D gene ambiguous. This CDR3 is built from 13 residues. From germline, CDR1 is SNHLY and CDR2 FYNNEI. V was clipped by 4 bases and J by 0 bases, with 4 bases between them. The CDR3 nucleotides read TGTGCCAGCAGTGCCCCAGCCAAAAACATTCAGTACTTC. Its protein is CASSAPAKNIQYF.

This chain connects TRBV18 to TRBJ2-5; D is possibly TRBD2 (5 bases). The CDR3 runs to 14 residues. V was trimmed by 4 bases and J by 5 bases, leaving 14 bases between them. Germline V gene sequence: CDR1 KGHSH, CDR2 LQKENI. This chain's CDR3 is CASSRGLERETQYF. CDR3 coding DNA: TGTGCCAGCTCACGCGGACTGGAGAGGGAGACCCAGTACTTC.

This clonotype was seen ten or more times. The chain employs TRBV20-1 and TRBJ2-7, with 9 bases identical to TRBD1. The CDR3 sequence is 11 residues long. V lost 3 bases to trimming and J lost 6 bases; unmatched junction nucleotides: 0. CDR1 and CDR2 (germline): DFQATT, SNEGSKA (reference sequence). For the CDR3, the DNA is TGCAGTGCTAGGGGACAGGGCGAGCAGTACTTC. Protein sequence: CSARGQGEQYF.

The rearrangement uses TRBV9 and TRBJ2-7; D gene uncertain. The CDR3 extends over 15 amino acids. V lost 0 bases and J 0 bases, leaving 10 bases between the germline ends. Per the germline V gene, CDR1 is SGDLS and CDR2 is YYNGEE. Written as DNA, the CDR3 is TGTGCCAGCAGCGTAGAAGCTAGTCTCTCCTACGAGCAGTACTTC. This gives the protein CASSVEASLSYEQYF.

Only a few counts were recorded for this clonotype. V usage is TRBV7-8 and J usage is TRBJ2-7; 7 nucleotides match TRBD2. CDR1 SGHVS and CDR2 FQNEAQ come from the germline V gene. The CDR3 is 14 residues long. The J segment lost 5 bases and the V segment lost 5 bases, leaving 9 bases of the junction unmatched. The CDR3 coding sequence is TGTGCCAGCAGCCTCCGGACTAGAAACAACGAGCAGTACTTC. It is translated as CASSLRTRNNEQYF. Filled out from reference TRBV7-8 and TRBJ2-7, the complete variable domain reads GAGVSQSPRYKVAKRGQDVALRCDPISGHVSLFWYQQALGQGPEFLTYFQNEAQLDKSGLPSDRFFAERPEGSVSTLKIQRTQQEDSAVYLCASSLRTRNNEQYFGPGTRLTVT.

This clonotype has just a few counts. The chain uses TRBV27 and TRBJ1-2; 7 nucleotides align to TRBD1. The germline gives CDR1 MNHEY, CDR2 SMNVEV (reference sequence). With 8 bases clipped from V and 0 bases from J, the junction kept 9 bases outside the gene matches. This CDR3 is built from 15 residues. The DNA for the CDR3 is TGTGCCAGCGCGGAAGGGACAGCCGCTAACTATGGCTACACCTTC. The encoded protein is CASAEGTAANYGYTF.

V usage is TRBV10-3 and J usage is TRBJ1-1; D gene uncertain. V dropped 0 bases and J dropped 5 bases, with 16 bases sitting between them. The CDR3 loop spans 16 amino acids. Germline CDR1 and CDR2: ENHRY and SYGVKD. The CDR3 reads CAISESTGEGGTEAFF. The CDR3 nucleotides are TGTGCCATCAGTGAGTCGACGGGAGAGGGAGGGACTGAAGCTTTCTTT.

The chain carries TRBV15 and TRBJ1-1; D is perhaps TRBD1 (6 bases). CDR1 is LNHNV and CDR2 is YYDKDF in the germline V gene (reference sequence). Trimming pared 0 bases from V and 5 bases from J, leaving 13 bases between. The CDR3 has 15 residues. The CDR3 DNA sequence: TGTGCCACCAGCAGAGAGGGAACAGGGCAAACTGAAGCTTTCTTT. Translating gives CATSREGTGQTEAFF.

The chain couples TRBV4-2 to TRBJ2-1, with D maybe TRBD2 (6 bases). The CDR3 is made up of 15 amino acids. Germline V gene data show CDR1 as LGHNA and CDR2 as YNFKEQ. Trimming removed 4 bases from V and 5 bases from J, with 15 bases in between. The CDR3 DNA reads TGTGCCAGCAGCCTCGAAAGGCGGGGCGACAATGAGCAGTTCTTC. Its protein product is CASSLERRGDNEQFF.

This clonotype appeared a few times. The chain uses TRBV12-3 or TRBV12-4 and TRBJ2-3, with 11 positions matching TRBD2. With 4 bases clipped from V and 2 bases from J, the junction kept 8 bases outside the gene matches. The CDR3 loop spans 17 amino acids. DNA for the CDR3: TGTGCCAGCAGTTACCCCGGGACTAGCGGATCCACAGATACGCAGTATTTT. This sequence encodes CASSYPGTSGSTDTQYF.

This clonotype was recorded only once. Here the CDR3 DNA reads TGTGCCACCAGTGTCCTTAGCGGGAGTGGAGAGACCCAGTTCTTC. Translated, it gives CATSVLSGSGETQFF. The V gene is TRBV24-1, the J gene TRBJ2-1, with TRBD2 identical over 9 bases. The V and J ends lost 5 bases and 13 bases, in that order; junction bases with no gene match: 14. Germline CDR1 is KGHDR and CDR2 is SFDVKD. The CDR3 spans 15 residues.

The V and J genes are TRBV14 and TRBJ2-1; D is uncertain. Looked up from germline, CDR1 is SGHDN and CDR2 is FVKESK. Trimming took off 4 bases at V and 8 bases at J, with 12 bases between the two ends. The CDR3 is 13 residues long. CDR3 DNA sequence: TGTGCCAGCAGCCGGGCAACAATGCATGAGCAGTTCTTC. Translating gives CASSRATMHEQFF.

This chain connects TRBV2 to TRBJ1-1, with TRBD1 matching over 7 bases. V was pared by 5 bases and J by 7 bases, with 10 bases of the junction left unmatched. The germline V gene has CDR1 SNHLY and CDR2 FYNNEI. The CDR3 has 14 amino acids. DNA for the CDR3: TGTGCCAGCAGTCAACAGGGGAAGGTTAATGAAGCTTTCTTT. Its translation is CASSQQGKVNEAFF.

The chain employs TRBV5-1 and TRBJ2-5; 10 bases are a match to TRBD2. Germline CDR1 SGHRS, CDR2 YFSETQ. This CDR3 spans 14 amino acids. V gave up 7 bases and J gave up 11 bases; unmatched junction bases: 14. CDR3 loop: CASGIAGGYNEQYF. CDR3 DNA sequence: TGCGCCAGCGGCATAGCGGGGGGTTACAATGAGCAGTACTTC.

This chain connects TRBV4-2 to TRBJ1-2; the match to TRBD1 covers 12 bases. Germline-derived CDR1 and CDR2 are LGHNA and YNFKEQ. The CDR3 has 17 amino acids. V was clipped by 4 bases and J by 0 bases; unmatched bases: 6. The CDR3 region has the DNA TGTGCCAGCAGCCGCCCGGGACAGGGGGCCTCTAACTATGGCTACACCTTC. Amino acid sequence: CASSRPGQGASNYGYTF.

V and J are TRBV5-1 and TRBJ1-1; D is ambiguous. The CDR3 totals 14 residues. The germline V and J ends were trimmed by 4 bases and 3 bases, with 13 bases remaining between them. Germline V gives CDR1 SGHRS, CDR2 YFSETQ. The CDR3 region has the DNA TGCGCCAGCAGCGGAGGACGGGTTTACACTGAAGCTTTCTTT. It encodes CASSGGRVYTEAFF.

The CDR3 DNA follows: TGTGCCAGCTCGCAGACTAGCGGGATAGCCTACGAGCAGTACTTC. Translating it yields CASSQTSGIAYEQYF. The V and J genes are TRBV18 and TRBJ2-7, with 11 bases fitting TRBD2. The V gene end was trimmed by 6 bases and the J gene end by 2 bases; junction bases not matched to a gene: 6. This CDR3 has 15 residues. Germline V gene data show CDR1 as KGHSH and CDR2 as LQKENI.

A few counts support this clonotype. The chain is built from TRBV4-2 and TRBJ1-3, with 9 bases aligning to TRBD1. Germline V CDR1 and CDR2: LGHNA, YNFKEQ. CDR3 length: 14 residues. V lost 4 bases, J lost 8 bases, and 6 bases stayed unmatched. The chain's CDR3 is CASSRTGDEDTIYF. CDR3 coding DNA: TGTGCCAGCAGCCGGACAGGGGATGAGGACACCATATATTTT.

This clonotype appeared a few times. The chain carries TRBV28 and TRBJ2-3; D is unresolved. Trimming took off 7 bases at V and 1 base at J, with 18 bases between the two ends. This CDR3 is 16 amino acids long. The germline gives CDR1 MDHEN, CDR2 SYDVKM. In nucleotides, the CDR3 is TGTGCCAGCAACCCAGCGCGCGCCCTACGCACAGATACGCAGTATTTT. The encoded protein is CASNPARALRTDTQYF.

This chain joins TRBV25-1 and TRBJ1-6, with D perhaps matching TRBD1 (5 bases). The CDR3 covers 15 residues. Trimming left V 1 base short and J 2 bases short, with 6 bases between. Germline values: CDR1 MGHDK, CDR2 SYGVNS. The chain's CDR3 is CASSEWGPYNSPLHF. In nucleotides, the CDR3 is TGTGCCAGCAGTGAATGGGGCCCCTATAATTCACCCCTCCACTTT.

This clonotype was detected a few times. The chain couples TRBV5-1 to TRBJ1-6; 8 bases are shared with TRBD1. The V gene end was trimmed by 4 bases and the J gene end by 7 bases; junction bases not matched to a gene: 7. This CDR3 region has 15 residues. Germline values: CDR1 SGHRS, CDR2 YFSETQ. CDR3 sequence (DNA): TGCGCCAGCAGCGTCGGGACAGGCGGGAATTCACCCCTCCACTTT. This encodes CASSVGTGGNSPLHF.

This clonotype was seen a handful of times. This rearrangement joins TRBV6-5 to TRBJ2-3; 7 bases are shared with TRBD1. With 6 bases clipped from V and 1 base from J, the junction kept 10 bases outside the gene matches. This CDR3 comprises 16 residues. The germline V gene has CDR1 MNHEY and CDR2 SVGAGI. The CDR3 DNA is TGTGCCAGCAGCCGCCGACAGGGATGGGGCACAGATACGCAGTATTTT. It specifies CASSRRQGWGTDTQYF.